Shown below are 12 T cell receptor beta chains from a single sample sequenced in a study of human T cells and chemical hapten exposure. As to time point: patch test 3, about 24 weeks after DPC sensitization. Treatment meaning: therapeutic diphenylcyclopropenone sensitization with weekly scalp DPC. Unseparated into fractions, whole blood served as the source from which total RNA was extracted. MiXCR, run by TCRdb on the RACE reads, gives a single entry per CDR3 protein. The sample records tens of thousands of distinct CDR3 sequences, roughly 9.5% being singletons. The sample was whole blood, taken in connection with sensitization to the hapten diphenylcyclopropenone (DPC). The receptors derive from a man aged 45 to 65 with alopecia areata. Some clones in this sample may be carry-over from other donors' samples.

About this clonotype: A much larger clonotype is one base distant, so this may be a read error. No conserved phenylalanine or tryptophan ends this CDR3, so it is likely a read error. The rearrangement uses TRBV29-1 and TRBJ2-2; the D gene could be TRBD1 or TRBD2 (6 bases each). The CDR3 is 14 residues long. V lost 4 bases and J 1 base, leaving 10 bases between the germline ends. Germline CDR1 is SQVTM and CDR2 is ANQGSEA. The CDR3 coding sequence is TGCAGCGTTGGTGCGGGACAGAACACCGGGGAGCTGTTTTCT. Translating gives CSVGAGQNTGELFS.

This clonotype was picked up many times. The V call is TRBV20-1, the J call TRBJ2-7; the D is unclear. Trimming removed 3 bases at V and 1 base at J, with 10 bases between. In germline, CDR1 is DFQATT, CDR2 SNEGSKA (reference sequence). The CDR3 runs 13 residues. The DNA of the CDR3 is TGCAGTGCTAGTAGGGCGGCTTCCTACGAGCAGTACTTC. Residues: CSASRAASYEQYF.

This clonotype was detected only a few times. The V call is TRBV27, the J call TRBJ2-6; D call uncertain. V was pared by 1 base and J by 3 bases, with 7 bases between. Per germline, CDR1 MNHEY and CDR2 SMNVEV (reference sequence). The CDR3 totals 15 residues. Here the CDR3 DNA reads TGTGCCAGCAGTTTATTACCAAGTGGGGCCAACGTCCTGACTTTC. Protein sequence: CASSLLPSGANVLTF. Supplemented by reference TRBV27 and TRBJ2-6, the full variable domain reads EAQVTQNPRYLITVTGKKLTVTCSQNMNHEYMSWYRQDPGLGLRQIYYSMNVEVTDKGDVPEGYKVSRKEKRNFPLILESPSPNQTSLYFCASSLLPSGANVLTFGAGSRLTVL.

This clonotype appeared a few times. The chain couples TRBV20-1 to TRBJ2-1; 11 nucleotides agree with TRBD2. V gave up 5 bases and J gave up 1 base; unmatched junction bases: 10. Germline V gene sequence: CDR1 DFQATT, CDR2 SNEGSKA (reference sequence). The CDR3 contains 17 residues. The CDR3 here is CSAPSTRLAGSYNEQFF. The CDR3 DNA is TGCAGTGCTCCCTCTACCAGACTAGCGGGGTCCTACAATGAGCAGTTCTTC.

V and J are TRBV3-1 and TRBJ2-5; 7 bases align to TRBD1. V shed 4 bases, J shed 1 base, and the junction held 15 bases outside the gene matches. CDR1 and CDR2 (germline): LGHDT, YNNKEL (reference sequence). This CDR3 has 18 amino acids. The CDR3, as DNA: TGTGCCAGCAGCCTCCCGAGGGGACAGAAGAGATTCCAAGAGACCCAGTACTTC. Its translation is CASSLPRGQKRFQETQYF.

This clonotype appeared a few times. The V and J genes are TRBV11-3 and TRBJ2-1; D possibly uses TRBD1 or TRBD2 (5 bases each). The germline CDR1 and CDR2 sequences are SGHNT and YENEEA. The length of the CDR3 is 14 residues. Trimming took 5 bases from V and 0 from J, leaving 8 bases between them. DNA of the CDR3: TGTGCCAGCAGCCGGGACGGCTCCTACAATGAGCAGTTCTTC. This sequence encodes CASSRDGSYNEQFF.

This clonotype has a count of ten or more. CDR3 nucleotides: TGCGCCAGCAGATACAGCAGCCAAGAGACCCAGTACTTC. Protein sequence: CASRYSSQETQYF. The chain carries TRBV5-1 and TRBJ2-5; no reliable D call. Germline V gene sequence: CDR1 SGHRS, CDR2 YFSETQ. The CDR3 totals 13 residues. V lost 5 bases, J lost 1 base, and 9 bases lay in between. Based on the CDR3 plus reference TRBV5-1 and TRBJ2-5, the full variable domain is KAGVTQTPRYLIKTRGQQVTLSCSPISGHRSVSWYQQTPGQGLQFLFEYFSETQRNKGNFPGRFSGRQFSNSRSEMNVSTLELGDSALYLCASRYSSQETQYFGPGTRLLVL.

This clonotype turned up a few times. The chain has TRBV20-1 and TRBJ1-2; 7 positions agree with TRBD1. The J segment lost 3 bases and the V segment lost 6 bases, leaving 7 bases of the junction unmatched. The germline gives CDR1 DFQATT, CDR2 SNEGSKA (reference sequence). This CDR3 contains 13 residues. CDR3 DNA sequence: TGCAGTGCCCCGGCCGGGACAGACTATGGCTACACCTTC. Its protein product is CSAPAGTDYGYTF.

This clonotype came up many times. The chain couples TRBV7-9 to TRBJ2-2, with D maybe TRBD2 (5 bases). The germline CDR1 and CDR2 sequences are SEHNR and FQNEAQ (reference sequence). Trimming stripped 5 bases from V and 0 bases from J, with 13 bases between. This CDR3 has 16 amino acids. CDR3 region: CASSPPDSTNTGELFF. The DNA of the CDR3 is TGTGCCAGCAGCCCCCCGGACTCCACGAACACCGGGGAGCTGTTTTTT.

CDR3 sequence (DNA): TGTGCCAGCTCACCATCAGTCCGAACTAGCACAGATACGCAGTATTTT. Translation gives CASSPSVRTSTDTQYF. This chain connects TRBV18 to TRBJ2-3, with D uncertain. Germline V gene lookup returns CDR1 KGHSH and CDR2 LQKENI. V was shortened by 2 bases and J by 0 bases, with 12 bases between the two germline ends. The CDR3 is made up of 16 amino acids.

The genes are TRBV20-1 and TRBJ2-7, with 12 bases fitting TRBD2. CDR1 DFQATT and CDR2 SNEGSKA come from the germline V gene (reference sequence). The CDR3 has 12 residues. The CDR3 loop reads CSLRLAGVEQYF. The CDR3 DNA is TGCAGCCTTAGACTAGCGGGAGTCGAGCAGTACTTC.

This clonotype occurred many times. J is TRBJ2-3 and V is TRBV5-1, with D hard to call. Germline V CDR1 and CDR2: SGHRS, YFSETQ. V was shortened by 1 base and J by 6 bases, with 12 bases between the two germline ends. The CDR3 is 14 amino acids. CDR3 in DNA: TGCGCCAGCAGCTTGTCCACCCTCGGGGATACGCAGTATTTT. Protein: CASSLSTLGDTQYF.